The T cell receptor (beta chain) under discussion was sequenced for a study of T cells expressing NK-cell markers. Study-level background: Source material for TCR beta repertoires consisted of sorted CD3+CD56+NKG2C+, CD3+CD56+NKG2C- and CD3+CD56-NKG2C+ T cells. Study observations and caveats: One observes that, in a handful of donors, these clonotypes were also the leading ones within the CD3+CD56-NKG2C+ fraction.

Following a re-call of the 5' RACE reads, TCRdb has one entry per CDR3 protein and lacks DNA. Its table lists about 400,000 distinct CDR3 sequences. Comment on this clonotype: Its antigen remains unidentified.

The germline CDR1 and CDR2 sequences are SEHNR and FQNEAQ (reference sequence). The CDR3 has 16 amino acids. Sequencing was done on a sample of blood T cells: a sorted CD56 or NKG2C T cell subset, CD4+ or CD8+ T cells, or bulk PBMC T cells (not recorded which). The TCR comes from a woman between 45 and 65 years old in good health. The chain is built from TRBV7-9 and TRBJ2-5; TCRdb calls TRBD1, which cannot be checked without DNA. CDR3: CASSSPGTATKETQYF.